This T cell receptor (beta chain) was profiled in a study of T cell changes during pregnancy in multiple sclerosis. The CDR3 loop spans 16 amino acids. Germline V gene sequence: CDR1 MDHEN, CDR2 SYDVKM. V was pared by 1 base and J by 0 bases, with 3 bases of the junction left unmatched. The table came from immunoSEQ multiplex PCR; TCRdb's copy has only in-frame clones and leaves some out. The sample contains 85,000 to 90,000 clones, 90% to 95% of which appear only once. The sample consisted of peripheral blood, taken after pregnancy. V is TRBV28 and J is TRBJ1-3; 7 bases fit TRBD1. The receptor comes from a female donor in good health, enrolled as a control in a pregnancy study. The CDR3 protein is CASSLLGTASGNTIYF. CDR3 DNA sequence: TGTGCCAGCAGTTTATTAGGGACAGCCTCTGGAAACACCATATATTTT.